This TCR beta chain was recovered during a study of cytomegalovirus exposure and HLA in healthy donors. Study-wide background: Earlier results showed 90 million to 120 million unique TCR beta sequences derived from roughly 190 million T cells.

CDR1 and CDR2 (germline): MNHNY, SVGAGI (reference sequence). The V gene lost 2 bases and the J gene lost 7 bases, with 8 bases spanning the gap. The CDR3 extends over 12 amino acids. PCR employed 60 Vbeta and 13 Jbeta primers. Assay: immunoSEQ multiplex PCR; the TCRdb copy retains only in-frame clones and omits some. This table holds about 120,000 clones, roughly 70% found once. This clone was seen only a few times. The chain uses TRBV6-6 and TRBJ1-1; unclear D gene. This TCR derives from a middle-aged woman in good health and CMV-seropositive. The source material was PBMCs. Here the CDR3 reads CASSYGPGEAFF. DNA of the CDR3: TGTGCCAGCAGTTACGGCCCGGGTGAAGCTTTCTTT.